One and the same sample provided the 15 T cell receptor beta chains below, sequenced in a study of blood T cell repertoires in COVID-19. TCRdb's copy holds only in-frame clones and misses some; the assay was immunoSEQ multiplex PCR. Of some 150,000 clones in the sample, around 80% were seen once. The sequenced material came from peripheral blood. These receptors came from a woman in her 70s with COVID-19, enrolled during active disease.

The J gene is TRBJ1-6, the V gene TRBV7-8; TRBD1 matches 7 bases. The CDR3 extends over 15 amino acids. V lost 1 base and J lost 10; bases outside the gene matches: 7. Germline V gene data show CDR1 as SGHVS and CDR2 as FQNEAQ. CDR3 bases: TGTGCCAGCAGCTTAGAACACAGGGACAGCTCACCCCTCCACTTT. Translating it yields CASSLEHRDSSPLHF.

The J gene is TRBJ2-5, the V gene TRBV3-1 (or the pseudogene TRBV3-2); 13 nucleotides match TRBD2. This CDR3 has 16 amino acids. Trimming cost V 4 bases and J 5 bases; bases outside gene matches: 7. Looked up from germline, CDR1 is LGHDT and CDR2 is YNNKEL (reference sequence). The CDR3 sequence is CASSLRTSGRGETQYF. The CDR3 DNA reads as TGTGCCAGCAGCCTCCGGACTAGCGGGAGAGGGGAGACCCAGTACTTC.

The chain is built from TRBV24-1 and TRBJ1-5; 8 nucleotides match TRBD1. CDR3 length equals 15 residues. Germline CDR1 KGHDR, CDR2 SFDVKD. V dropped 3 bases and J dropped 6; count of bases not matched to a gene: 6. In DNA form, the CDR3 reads TGTGCCACCAGTGATAGTCGGACAGGGATTCAGCCCCAGCATTTT. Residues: CATSDSRTGIQPQHF.

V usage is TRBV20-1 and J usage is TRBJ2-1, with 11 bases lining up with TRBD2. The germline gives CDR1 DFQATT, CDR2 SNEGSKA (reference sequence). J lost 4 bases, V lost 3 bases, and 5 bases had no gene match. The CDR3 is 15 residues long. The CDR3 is CSASLAGGPYNEQFF. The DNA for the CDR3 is TGCAGTGCTAGTTTAGCGGGAGGGCCGTACAATGAGCAGTTCTTC.

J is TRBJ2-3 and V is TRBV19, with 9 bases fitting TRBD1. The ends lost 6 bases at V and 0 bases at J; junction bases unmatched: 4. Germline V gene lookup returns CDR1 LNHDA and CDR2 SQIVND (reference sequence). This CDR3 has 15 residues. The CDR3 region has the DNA TGTGCCAGTAGGCGACAGGGGGTGAGCACAGATACGCAGTATTTT. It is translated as CASRRQGVSTDTQYF.

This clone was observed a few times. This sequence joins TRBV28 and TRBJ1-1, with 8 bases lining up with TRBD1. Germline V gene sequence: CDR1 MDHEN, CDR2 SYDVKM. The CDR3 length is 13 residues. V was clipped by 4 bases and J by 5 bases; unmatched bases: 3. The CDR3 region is CASSSGGWTEAFF. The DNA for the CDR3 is TGTGCCAGCAGTTCAGGGGGCTGGACTGAAGCTTTCTTT. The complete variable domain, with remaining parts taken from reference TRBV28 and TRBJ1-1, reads DVKVTQSSRYLVKRTGEKVFLECVQDMDHENMFWYRQDPGLGLRLIYFSYDVKMKEKGDIPEGYSVSREKKERFSLILESASTNQTSMYLCASSSGGWTEAFFGQGTRLTVV.

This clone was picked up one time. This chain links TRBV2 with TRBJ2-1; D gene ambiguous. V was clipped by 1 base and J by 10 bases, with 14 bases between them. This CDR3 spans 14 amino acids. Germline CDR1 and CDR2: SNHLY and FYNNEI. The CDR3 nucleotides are TGTGCCAGCAGTGAAGGTGCCCCGCGGATAGAGCAGTTCTTC. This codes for CASSEGAPRIEQFF.

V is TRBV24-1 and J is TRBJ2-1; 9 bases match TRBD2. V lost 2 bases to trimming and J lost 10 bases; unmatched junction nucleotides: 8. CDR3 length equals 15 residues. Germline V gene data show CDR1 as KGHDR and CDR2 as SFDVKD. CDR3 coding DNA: TGTGCCACCAGTGATTACGGGACTAGCCCTACGGAGCAGTTCTTC. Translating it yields CATSDYGTSPTEQFF.

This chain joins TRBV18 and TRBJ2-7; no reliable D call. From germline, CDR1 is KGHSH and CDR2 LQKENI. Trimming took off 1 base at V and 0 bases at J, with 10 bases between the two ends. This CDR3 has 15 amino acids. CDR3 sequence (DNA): TGTGCCAGCTCACCACTCGCTCTGAGCTCCTACGAGCAGTACTTC. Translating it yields CASSPLALSSYEQYF.

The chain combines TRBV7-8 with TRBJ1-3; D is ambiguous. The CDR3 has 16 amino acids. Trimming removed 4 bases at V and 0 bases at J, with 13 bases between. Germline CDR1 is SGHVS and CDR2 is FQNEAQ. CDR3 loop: CASSSPRGPSGNTIYF. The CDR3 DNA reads TGTGCCAGCAGCTCCCCCCGAGGTCCCTCTGGAAACACCATATATTTT.

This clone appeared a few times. Written as DNA, the CDR3 is TGTGCCAGCAGCGTAGTATTAGACACCGGGGAGCTGTTTTTT. Its protein is CASSVVLDTGELFF. The chain is built from TRBV9 and TRBJ2-2; D unclear. The germline V gene has CDR1 SGDLS and CDR2 YYNGEE. The germline V and J ends were trimmed by 0 bases and 3 bases, with 6 bases remaining between them. This CDR3 has 14 amino acids. Filled out from reference TRBV9 and TRBJ2-2, the complete variable domain reads DSGVTQTPKHLITATGQRVTLRCSPRSGDLSVYWYQQSLDQGLQFLIQYYNGEERAKGNILERFSAQQFPDLHSELNLSSLELGDSALYFCASSVVLDTGELFFGEGSRLTVL.

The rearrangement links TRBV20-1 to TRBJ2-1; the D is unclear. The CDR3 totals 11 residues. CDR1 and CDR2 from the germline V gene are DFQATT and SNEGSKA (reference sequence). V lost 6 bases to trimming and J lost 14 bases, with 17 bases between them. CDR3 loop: CSAKLLPEKFF. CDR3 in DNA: TGCAGTGCGAAGCTACTCCCCGAAAAGTTCTTC.

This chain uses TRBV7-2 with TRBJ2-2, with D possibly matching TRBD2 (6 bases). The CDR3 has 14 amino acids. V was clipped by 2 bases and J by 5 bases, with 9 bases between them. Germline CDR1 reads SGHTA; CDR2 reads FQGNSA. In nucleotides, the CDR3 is TGTGCCAGCAGCTTACGGGAGAGGACCGGGGAGCTGTTTTTT. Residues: CASSLRERTGELFF.

The CDR3 DNA reads as TGCGCCAGCAGCTTGGGACAGGAATTAGATACGCAGTATTTT. This encodes CASSLGQELDTQYF. The J gene is TRBJ2-3, the V gene TRBV5-1, with D possibly being TRBD1 (6 bases). The CDR3 contains 14 residues. Germline values: CDR1 SGHRS, CDR2 YFSETQ. V was trimmed by 0 bases and J by 5 bases, leaving 10 bases between them.

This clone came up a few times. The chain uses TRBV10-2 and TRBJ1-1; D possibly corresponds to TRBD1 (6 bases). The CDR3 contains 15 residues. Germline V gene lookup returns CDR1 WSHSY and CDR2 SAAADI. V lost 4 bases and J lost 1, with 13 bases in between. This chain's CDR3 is CASSVPRGGNTEAFF. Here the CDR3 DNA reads TGCGCCAGCAGTGTTCCCAGGGGCGGGAACACTGAAGCTTTCTTT.